This TCR beta chain was observed in a study of spatial heterogeneity in lung cancer. The study, taken as a whole, reports: Tumoral mutation counts were tracked by counts of expanded intratumoral alpha and beta TCRs.

Described time point: sample taken at primary tumor resection. For this clonotype: The target antigen is unknown. With the library built for alpha chains, this beta chain is off target and its frequency is not meaningful.

TCRdb reprocessed the 5' RACE reads via MiXCR and lists one record per CDR3 protein. The data hold about 290 distinct CDR3 sequences, with under 50% observed a single time. The CDR3 runs to 14 residues. V shed 5 bases and J shed 8 bases, with 16 bases lying between them. CDR1 and CDR2 (germline): SGHRS, YFSETQ. The rearrangement uses TRBV5-1 and TRBJ1-4; D uncertain. The TCR sequence derives from a male donor with early-stage non-small cell lung cancer. The sample consisted of lung tumor tissue, taken at surgery. CDR3 residues: CASSFGGPGEKLFF. CDR3 bases: TGCGCCAGCAGTTTTGGTGGTCCTGGGGAAAAACTGTTTTTT.